These T cell receptor beta chains were read from a single sample in a study of identical twins. TCRdb processed the 5' RACE reads anew with MiXCR; each CDR3 protein has one entry. Here the sample spans 550,000 to 700,000 distinct CDR3 sequences, around 21% being singletons. This same sample was also taken into another study, of T cells expressing NK-cell markers.

Material: PBMCs. The receptors shown here come from a woman aged 18-29 years in good health. CDR3s include the opening cysteine and the closing phenylalanine or tryptophan. The D gene is left open where the match is weak. Clone size is stated in some rows and not others, as once, few, many or a class when expanded.

J gene | V gene | D gene | clone size | CDR3 protein | CDR3 DNA
TRBJ2-1 | TRBV7-2 | - | - | CASSSGVGGGSYNEQFF | TGTGCCAGCAGCTCAGGGGTGGGCGGAGGCTCCTACAATGAGCAGTTCTTC
TRBJ2-1 | TRBV4-2 | TRBD2 | - | CASSQEGPNSGGAFSNEQFF | TGTGCCAGCAGCCAAGAGGGTCCGAATAGCGGGGGGGCGTTCAGCAATGAGCAGTTCTTC
TRBJ2-1 | TRBV29-1 | TRBD2 | - | CSGRSSGRSYNEQFF | TGCAGCGGACGATCTAGCGGGCGTTCCTACAATGAGCAGTTCTTC
TRBJ2-5 | TRBV5-1 | TRBD2 | - | CASSFLLASGAQETQYF | TGCGCCAGCAGCTTTTTATTGGCTAGCGGGGCCCAAGAGACCCAGTACTTC
TRBJ2-1 | TRBV29-1 | TRBD2 | - | CSVSTLAGGTNEQFF | TGCAGCGTTTCAACACTAGCGGGAGGGACGAATGAGCAGTTCTTC
TRBJ1-1 | TRBV6-5 | - | - | CASSYMGVNTEAFF | TGTGCCAGCAGTTACATGGGGGTTAACACTGAAGCTTTCTTT
TRBJ2-1 | TRBV29-1 | TRBD1 | - | CSVDRQGISYNEQFF | TGCAGCGTTGATCGACAGGGGATCTCCTACAATGAGCAGTTCTTC
TRBJ1-2 | TRBV5-1 | - | - | CASSPAGERGYTF | TGCGCCAGCAGCCCGGCGGGGGAGCGGGGCTACACCTTC
TRBJ2-5 | TRBV7-2 | - | - | CASSPWGLQDETQYF | TGTGCCAGCAGCCCCTGGGGACTCCAAGATGAGACCCAGTACTTC
TRBJ2-1 | TRBV5-1 | - | few | CASSLGTIYNEQFF | TGCGCCAGCAGCTTGGGGACTATCTACAATGAGCAGTTCTTC
TRBJ2-1 | TRBV5-1 | - | - | CASSFGGFNEQFF | TGCGCCAGCAGCTTTGGCGGGTTCAATGAGCAGTTCTTC
TRBJ1-1 | TRBV29-1 | - | - | CSVERDVNTEAFF | TGCAGCGTTGAGCGTGACGTGAACACTGAAGCTTTCTTT
TRBJ2-1 | TRBV5-6 | TRBD2 | - | CASVLLLAGVSNEQFF | TGTGCCAGCGTCCTCCTGCTAGCGGGGGTATCCAATGAGCAGTTCTTC
TRBJ2-5 | TRBV7-3 | TRBD2 | - | CASDRRGGKQETQYF | TGTGCCAGCGACCGGCGCGGGGGGAAACAAGAGACCCAGTACTTC
TRBJ2-7 | TRBV2 | TRBD2 | once | CASLGTSGRRAYEQYF | TGTGCCAGTTTGGGAACTAGCGGGAGACGTGCCTACGAGCAGTACTTC
TRBJ2-7 | TRBV29-1 | - | - | CSVELEGHEQYF | TGCAGCGTTGAACTGGAGGGCCACGAGCAGTACTTC
TRBJ1-1 | TRBV29-1 | - | - | CSVCESSGLGTEAFF | TGCAGCGTTTGCGAATCGAGTGGGTTGGGAACTGAAGCTTTCTTT
TRBJ1-5 | TRBV10-3 | - | - | CAISITDGSNQPQHF | TGTGCCATCAGTATTACCGACGGTAGCAATCAGCCCCAGCATTTT
TRBJ1-1 | TRBV6-5 | TRBD1 | few | CASSYSWQGGTEAFF | TGTGCCAGCAGTTACTCTTGGCAGGGGGGCACTGAAGCTTTCTTT
TRBJ2-7 | TRBV12-5 | - | - | CASGSPGTSSYEQYF | TGTGCTAGTGGCTCCCCCGGGACAAGCTCCTACGAGCAGTACTTC
TRBJ2-3 | TRBV3-1 | - | - | CASSQGRNTQYF | TGTGCCAGCAGCCAAGGGCGGAATACGCAGTATTTT
TRBJ2-1 | TRBV12-3/TRBV12-4 | - | - | CASTSLRGTYNEQFF | TGTGCCAGCACTTCCCTCAGGGGAACCTACAATGAGCAGTTCTTC
TRBJ1-2 | TRBV6-5 | - | few | CASSYSAGRLYTF | TGTGCCAGCAGTTACTCGGCCGGACGACTCTACACCTTC
TRBJ2-1 | TRBV20-1 | - | - | CSARPRPRGQHYNEQFF | TGCAGTGCTAGACCCCGTCCCCGGGGTCAACACTACAATGAGCAGTTCTTC
TRBJ1-4 | TRBV20-1 | TRBD1 | many | CSARPTGDDEKLFF | TGCAGTGCTAGACCGACAGGGGATGATGAAAAACTGTTTTTT
TRBJ1-5 | TRBV12-5 | TRBD1 | - | CASGFRTGGNQPQHF | TGTGCTAGTGGTTTCCGGACAGGGGGCAATCAGCCCCAGCATTTT
TRBJ2-1 | TRBV6-1 | TRBD1 | few | CASRGMGQGGSDEQFF | TGTGCCAGCAGGGGGATGGGACAGGGGGGGTCAGATGAGCAGTTCTTC
TRBJ2-1 | TRBV11-3 | TRBD2 | - | CASSLGVAGVQFF | TGTGCCAGCAGCTTAGGGGTAGCGGGAGTACAGTTCTTC
TRBJ2-7 | TRBV6-5 | TRBD2 | - | CASSYYPGGRLEQYF | TGTGCCAGCAGTTACTACCCGGGAGGGCGTCTCGAGCAGTACTTC
TRBJ1-2 | TRBV29-1 | - | many | CSVDEGVYGYTF | TGCAGCGTTGACGAGGGTGTCTATGGCTACACCTTC
TRBJ2-1 | TRBV4-3 | TRBD2 | - | CASRGGVSGGYNEQFF | TGCGCCAGCCGTGGGGGGGTTAGCGGAGGCTACAATGAGCAGTTCTTC
TRBJ1-2 | TRBV25-1 | - | few | CASSDIRRVYGYTF | TGTGCCAGCAGTGATATTCGGCGAGTCTATGGCTACACCTTC
TRBJ2-5 | TRBV5-1 | - | - | CASSFTGSLGETQYF | TGCGCCAGCAGCTTCACAGGGTCGTTAGGGGAGACCCAGTACTTC
TRBJ2-2 | TRBV20-1 | - | - | CSAWEQSNTGELFF | TGCAGTGCTTGGGAGCAGAGCAACACCGGGGAGCTGTTTTTT
TRBJ2-7 | TRBV25-1 | - | - | CATTRGNYYEQYF | TGTGCCACGACCCGAGGAAACTACTACGAGCAGTACTTC
TRBJ2-7 | TRBV5-1 | - | few | CASSLRSASSVYEQYF | TGCGCCAGCAGCTTGAGGTCCGCATCATCCGTCTACGAGCAGTACTTC
TRBJ2-3 | TRBV7-3 | - | many | CASSSYSGDTQYF | TGTGCCAGCAGTAGCTACTCAGGAGATACGCAGTATTTT
TRBJ2-5 | TRBV7-2 | - | few | CASTWTGTQYF | TGTGCCAGCACCTGGACCGGGACCCAGTACTTC
TRBJ2-7 | TRBV3-1 | - | - | CANLMLAPPEEEQYF | TGTGCCAACCTAATGCTGGCTCCCCCGGAGGAAGAGCAGTACTTC
TRBJ2-1 | TRBV12-3/TRBV12-4 | TRBD1 | few | CASSLTLGQGNNEQFF | TGTGCCAGCAGTTTAACCCTGGGACAGGGTAACAATGAGCAGTTCTTC
TRBJ1-2 | TRBV7-2 | - | - | CASFGGFYGYTF | TGTGCCAGCTTTGGGGGATTCTATGGCTACACCTTC
TRBJ1-6 | TRBV5-5 | - | few | CASSLVAGNNSPLHF | TGTGCCAGCAGCTTGGTGGCAGGGAATAATTCACCCCTCCACTTT
TRBJ1-1 | TRBV6-6 | - | few | CASSPQAHTEAFF | TGTGCCAGCAGCCCCCAGGCGCACACTGAAGCTTTCTTT
TRBJ2-7 | TRBV12-3/TRBV12-4 | - | - | CASSLGRGSSYEQYF | TGTGCCAGCAGTTTAGGCCGGGGGAGCTCCTACGAGCAGTACTTC
TRBJ2-1 | TRBV24-1 | TRBD1 | - | CATSDSPGQGRGYGDEQFF | TGTGCCACCAGTGATTCCCCGGGACAGGGAAGGGGATATGGGGATGAGCAGTTCTTC
TRBJ1-2 | TRBV3-1 | - | many | CASSRTPLYGYTF | TGTGCCAGCAGCCGGACCCCACTCTATGGCTACACCTTC
TRBJ1-1 | TRBV4-3 | TRBD1 | many | CASRDRGRETEAFF | TGCGCCAGTCGGGACAGGGGGCGCGAAACTGAAGCTTTCTTT
TRBJ2-1 | TRBV4-3 | TRBD2 | many | CASSQDGASGRWEQFF | TGCGCCAGCAGCCAAGATGGGGCTAGCGGGAGGTGGGAGCAGTTCTTC
TRBJ2-1 | TRBV6-5 | TRBD2 | - | CASSLQGRGVRNEQFF | TGTGCCAGCAGTTTACAAGGGCGGGGGGTCAGGAATGAGCAGTTCTTC